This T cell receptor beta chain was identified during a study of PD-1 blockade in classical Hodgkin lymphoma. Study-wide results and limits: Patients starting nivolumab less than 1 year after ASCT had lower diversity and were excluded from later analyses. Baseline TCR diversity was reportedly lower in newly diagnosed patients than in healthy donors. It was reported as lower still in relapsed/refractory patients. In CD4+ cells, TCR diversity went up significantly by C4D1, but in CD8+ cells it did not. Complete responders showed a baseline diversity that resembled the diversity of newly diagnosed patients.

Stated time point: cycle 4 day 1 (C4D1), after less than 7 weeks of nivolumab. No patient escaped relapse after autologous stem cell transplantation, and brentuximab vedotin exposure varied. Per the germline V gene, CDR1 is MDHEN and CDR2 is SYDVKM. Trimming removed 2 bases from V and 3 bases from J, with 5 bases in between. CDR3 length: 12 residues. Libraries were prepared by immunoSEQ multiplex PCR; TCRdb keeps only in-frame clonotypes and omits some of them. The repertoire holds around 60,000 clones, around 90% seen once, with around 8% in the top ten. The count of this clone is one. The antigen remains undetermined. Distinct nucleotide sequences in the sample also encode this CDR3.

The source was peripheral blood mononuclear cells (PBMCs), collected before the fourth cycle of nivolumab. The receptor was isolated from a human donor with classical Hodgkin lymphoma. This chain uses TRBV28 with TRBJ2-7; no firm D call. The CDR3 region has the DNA TGTGCCAGCAGTTTAGCCAGCTACGAGCAGTACTTC. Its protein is CASSLASYEQYF.